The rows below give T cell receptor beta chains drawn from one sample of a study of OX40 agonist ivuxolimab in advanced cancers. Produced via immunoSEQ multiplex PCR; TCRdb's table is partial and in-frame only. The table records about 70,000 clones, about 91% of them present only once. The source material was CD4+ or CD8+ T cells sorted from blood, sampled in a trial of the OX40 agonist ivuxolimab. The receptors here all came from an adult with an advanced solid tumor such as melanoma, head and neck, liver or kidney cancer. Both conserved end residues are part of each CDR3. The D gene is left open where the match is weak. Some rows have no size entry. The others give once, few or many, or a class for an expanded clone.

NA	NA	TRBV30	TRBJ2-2	TGTGCCTGGAGCGCCCGGAATTGGGACGGTCGTCGGGGCACCGGGGAGCTGTTTTTT	CAWSARNWDGRRGTGELFF
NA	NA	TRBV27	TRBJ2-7	TGTGCCAGCAGTTTACGAGGGTCCTGGGTCTACGAGCAGTACTTC	CASSLRGSWVYEQYF
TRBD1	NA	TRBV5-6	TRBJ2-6	TGTGCCAGCAGCCCCGACAGGGGATATGCCAACGTCCTGACTTTC	CASSPDRGYANVLTF
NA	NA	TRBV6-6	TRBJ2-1	TGTGCCAGCGGGGGTGAGCAGTTCTTC	CASGGEQFF
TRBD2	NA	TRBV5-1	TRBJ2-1	TGCGCCAGCACCGCTATCGCTAGCGGGAGATCCAATGAGCAGTTCTTC	CASTAIASGRSNEQFF
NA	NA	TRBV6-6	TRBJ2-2	TGTGCCAGCAGTTACGCCCAGCCGTCTACCGGGGAGCTGTTTTTT	CASSYAQPSTGELFF
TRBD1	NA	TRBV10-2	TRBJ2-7	TGCGCCAGCACCCTAGGGACAGGGGCCGCCTACGAGCAGTACTTC	CASTLGTGAAYEQYF
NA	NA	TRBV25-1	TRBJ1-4	TGTGCCAGCAGTGAATCCCCAAAGGGTGAAAAACTGTTTTTT	CASSESPKGEKLFF
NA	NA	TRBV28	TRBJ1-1	TGTGCCAGCAGTCCCCCGCGGGGGGCCGGTGAAGCTTTCTTT	CASSPPRGAGEAFF
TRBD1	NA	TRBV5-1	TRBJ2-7	TGCGCCAGCAGCAATACAGGGGGAGGAAGTGTGAACGAGCAGTACTTC	CASSNTGGGSVNEQYF
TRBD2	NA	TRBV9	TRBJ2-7	TGTGCCAGCAGCGTAGGGTTGCGGGAGACCGCCGAGCAGTACTTC	CASSVGLRETAEQYF
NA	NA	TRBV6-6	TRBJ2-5	TGTGCCAGCAGTTACGATCAGGGGGGGGATACCCAGTACTTC	CASSYDQGGDTQYF
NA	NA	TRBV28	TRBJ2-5	TGTGCCAGCAGTTTAGAGGAGGGGGAGTCGGAGACCCAGTACTTC	CASSLEEGESETQYF
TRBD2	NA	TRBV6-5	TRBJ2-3	TGTGCCAGCAGCGACCTAGCGGGAGTGGTTGATACGCAGTATTTT	CASSDLAGVVDTQYF
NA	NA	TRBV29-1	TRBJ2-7	TGCAGCGTTGAATTCGGGGGCAGCTCCTACGAGCAGTACTTC	CSVEFGGSSYEQYF
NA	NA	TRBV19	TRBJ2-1	TGTGCCAGTAGTATCGGGCCCTACAATGAGCAGTTCTTC	CASSIGPYNEQFF
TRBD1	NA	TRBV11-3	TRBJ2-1	TGTGCCAGCAGCTCAGGGGGAACGGACAATGAGCAGTTCTTC	CASSSGGTDNEQFF
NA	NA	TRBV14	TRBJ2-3	TGTGCCAGCAGCCAAGATCCCGCAGGCTCCAGCACAGATACGCAGTATTTT	CASSQDPAGSSTDTQYF
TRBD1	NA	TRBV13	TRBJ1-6	TGTGCCAGCAGCTTTTGGGGACAGGGGAAGAATTCACCCCTCCACTTT	CASSFWGQGKNSPLHF
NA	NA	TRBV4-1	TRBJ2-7	TGCGCCAGCAGCCAACTCCAACTGAGCTCCTACGAGCAGTACTTC	CASSQLQLSSYEQYF
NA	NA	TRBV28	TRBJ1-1	TGTGCAACCCGGGGGGACACTGAAGCTTTCTTT	CATRGDTEAFF
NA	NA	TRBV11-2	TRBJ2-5	TGTGCCAGCAGCTTGGACAGTCGGGAGACCCAGTACTTC	CASSLDSRETQYF
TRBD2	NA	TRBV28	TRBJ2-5	TGTGCCAGCAGCCGAGGGCTAGCGGGAGTAGGAACCCAGTACTTC	CASSRGLAGVGTQYF
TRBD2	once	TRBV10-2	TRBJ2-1	TGCGCCAGCATGACCGGGACTAGCGGGGCCAATGAGCAGTTCTTC	CASMTGTSGANEQFF
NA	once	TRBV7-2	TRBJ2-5	TGTGCCAGCAGGCCTACCGCGAGGGGGGCAGAGACCCAGTACTTC	CASRPTARGAETQYF
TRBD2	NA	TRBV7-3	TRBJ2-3	TGTGCCAGCAGTAGGGCGGGAGGTACAGATACGCAGTATTTT	CASSRAGGTDTQYF
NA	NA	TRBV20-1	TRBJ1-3	TGCAGTGCTGAAGTACGCAACACCATATATTTT	CSAEVRNTIYF
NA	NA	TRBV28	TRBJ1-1	TGTGCCAGCAGTTTACGCACTGAAGCTTTCTTT	CASSLRTEAFF
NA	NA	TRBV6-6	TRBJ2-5	TGTGCCAGCAGTTACTATTCGGCGGTGGAGACCCAGTACTTC	CASSYYSAVETQYF
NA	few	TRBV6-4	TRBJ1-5	TGTGCCAGCAGTTCTCATAGCAATCAGCCCCAGCATTTT	CASSSHSNQPQHF
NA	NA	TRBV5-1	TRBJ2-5	TGCGCCAGCAGCTCTGCCCAAGGGAGGCAAGAGACCCAGTACTTC	CASSSAQGRQETQYF
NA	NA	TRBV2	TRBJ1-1	TGTGCCAGCAGACCCAGGGCGGGCACTGAAGCTTTCTTT	CASRPRAGTEAFF
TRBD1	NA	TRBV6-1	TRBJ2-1	TGTGCCAGCAGTGCGTCGGGACAGGTTAATAATGAGCAGTTCTTC	CASSASGQVNNEQFF
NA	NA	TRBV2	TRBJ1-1	TGTGCCAGCAGGGTCAATGTGGGAGAAGCTTTCTTT	CASRVNVGEAFF
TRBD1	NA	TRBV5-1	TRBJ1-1	TGCGCCAGCAGCTTGGAACCCAGGGGGGGGACTGAAGCTTTCTTT	CASSLEPRGGTEAFF
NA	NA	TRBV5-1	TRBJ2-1	TGCGCCAGCAGCCCTCTCCCCGCCTCAAACAATGAGCAGTTCTTC	CASSPLPASNNEQFF
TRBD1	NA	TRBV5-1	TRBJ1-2	TGCGCCAGCAGCCCTCGTACAGGGGGAAACTATGGCTACACCTTC	CASSPRTGGNYGYTF
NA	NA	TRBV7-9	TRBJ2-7	TGTGCCAGCAGCTTAGTGGGGAGCGAGCAGTACTTC	CASSLVGSEQYF
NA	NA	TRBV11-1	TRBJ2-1	TGTGCCAGCAGCTTTTCGGGTCAGGGGAATGAGCAGTTCTTC	CASSFSGQGNEQFF
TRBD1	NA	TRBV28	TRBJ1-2	TGTGCCAGCAGTCCCCCGGACAGGGCGTGGGGCTACACCTTC	CASSPPDRAWGYTF
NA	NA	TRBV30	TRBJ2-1	TGCGCCTGGAGCAGCCTGGGAGTTTCCTACAATGAGCAGTTCTTC	CAWSSLGVSYNEQFF
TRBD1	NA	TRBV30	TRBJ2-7	TGTGCCTGTTCCGGGACAGGGGCCTGGGAGCAGTACTTC	CACSGTGAWEQYF